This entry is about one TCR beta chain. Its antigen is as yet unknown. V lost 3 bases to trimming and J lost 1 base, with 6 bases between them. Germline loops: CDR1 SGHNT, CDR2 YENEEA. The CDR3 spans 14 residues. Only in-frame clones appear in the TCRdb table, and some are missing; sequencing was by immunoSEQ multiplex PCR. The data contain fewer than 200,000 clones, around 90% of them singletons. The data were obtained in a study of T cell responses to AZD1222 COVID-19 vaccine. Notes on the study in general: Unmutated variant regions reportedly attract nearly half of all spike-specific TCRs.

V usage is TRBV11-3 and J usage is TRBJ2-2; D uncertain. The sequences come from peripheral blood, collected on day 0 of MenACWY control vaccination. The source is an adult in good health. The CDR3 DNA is TGTGCCAGCAGCTTTACCTGGAACACCGGGGAGCTGTTTTTT. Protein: CASSFTWNTGELFF.